This T cell receptor (beta chain) was found in a study of T cell changes during pregnancy in multiple sclerosis. TCRdb keeps only in-frame clones here, not all; method: immunoSEQ multiplex PCR. The data contain about 47,000 clones, around 87% of them seen just once; the ten biggest clones take up 6.5% to 8.5%. This clone was counted once. The germline CDR1 and CDR2 sequences are GTSNPN and SVGIG (reference sequence). The CDR3 consists of 13 residues. The ends lost 0 bases at V and 6 bases at J; junction bases unmatched: 4. The chain employs TRBV30 and TRBJ2-7; 8 positions match TRBD2. This TCR derives from a female donor with multiple sclerosis, enrolled in a pregnancy study. Specimen: CD8+ T cells from peripheral blood mononuclear cells, collected in the second trimester of pregnancy. The CDR3 DNA reads TGTGCCTGGAGTGTAGCGGGGGTAGCCGAGCAGTACTTC. Its translation: CAWSVAGVAEQYF.